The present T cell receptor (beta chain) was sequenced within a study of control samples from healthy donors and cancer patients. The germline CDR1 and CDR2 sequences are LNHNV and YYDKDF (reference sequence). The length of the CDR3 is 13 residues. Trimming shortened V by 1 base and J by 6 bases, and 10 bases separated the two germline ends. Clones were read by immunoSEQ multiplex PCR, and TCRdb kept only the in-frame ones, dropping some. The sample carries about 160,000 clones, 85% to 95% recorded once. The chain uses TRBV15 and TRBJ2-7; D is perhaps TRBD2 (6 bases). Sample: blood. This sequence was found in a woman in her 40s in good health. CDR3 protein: CATSRGQEGEQYF. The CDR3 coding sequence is TGTGCCACCAGCAGAGGGCAGGAGGGCGAGCAGTACTTC.